Sequencing of this T cell receptor beta chain was carried out in a study of T cell responses to AZD1222 COVID-19 vaccine. Data came from immunoSEQ multiplex PCR; TCRdb stores just in-frame clones and leaves some out. The top ten hold approximately 0.64% of the sample, which has roughly 160,000 clones, roughly 94% seen once. Germline V gene sequence: CDR1 MDHEN, CDR2 SYDVKM. The CDR3 has 13 amino acids. V lost 5 bases to trimming and J lost 8 bases; unmatched junction nucleotides: 7. The receptor's source is an adult in good health. The chain combines TRBV28 with TRBJ1-2; TRBD1 aligns across 8 bases. The sample in question was peripheral blood, obtained on day 0 of AZD1222 vaccination. Here the CDR3 DNA reads TGTGCCAGCAGTGACAGGGGATTAGGCGGCTACACCTTC. Protein: CASSDRGLGGYTF.